One sample yielded the 17 T cell receptor beta chains listed below, sequenced in a study of CD8+ T cells in alopecia areata. Once RNA had been extracted, it was reverse transcribed into cDNA to act as the sequencing template. Assay: immunoSEQ multiplex PCR; the TCRdb copy retains only in-frame clones and omits some. The table shows 98,000 or so clones, with approximately 63% occurring only once. Material: CD8+ T cells sorted from blood. The origin of the receptors is a human donor in good health.

The chain carries TRBV10-3 and TRBJ2-2; 10 positions agree with TRBD1. V lost 3 bases to trimming and J lost 7 bases; unmatched junction nucleotides: 5. The CDR3 extends over 15 amino acids. Germline CDR1 reads ENHRY; CDR2 reads SYGVKD. The CDR3 nucleotides are TGTGCCATCAGTGACCGGGACAGGGGATACGGGGAGCTGTTTTTT. Protein product: CAISDRDRGYGELFF.

This clone showed up just a few times. The V call is TRBV27, the J call TRBJ2-1; 13 nucleotides match TRBD2. CDR3 length: 17 residues. Trimming cost V 5 bases and J 4 bases; bases outside gene matches: 8. Germline V gene data show CDR1 as MNHEY and CDR2 as SMNVEV (reference sequence). The CDR3 region has the DNA TGTGCCAGCAGTCTACTAGCGGGGGGGCCGTGGTACAATGAGCAGTTCTTC. Its translation: CASSLLAGGPWYNEQFF.

This clone was seen a few times. V is TRBV27 and J is TRBJ2-7; D not certain. Germline-derived CDR1 and CDR2 are MNHEY and SMNVEV (reference sequence). CDR3 length equals 15 residues. The germline V and J ends were trimmed by 0 bases and 3 bases, with 12 bases remaining between them. Here the CDR3 DNA reads TGTGCCAGCAGTTTATCGATCGAGCCCAACTACGAGCAGTACTTC. Translated: CASSLSIEPNYEQYF.

The chain is built from TRBV9 and TRBJ1-3, with 8 positions matching TRBD1. Germline V gene sequence: CDR1 SGDLS, CDR2 YYNGEE. The CDR3 has 14 residues. The ends lost 3 bases at V and 7 bases at J; junction bases unmatched: 6. The CDR3 region is CASSAQGARNTIYF. For the CDR3, the DNA is TGTGCCAGCAGCGCTCAGGGGGCAAGGAACACCATATATTTT. Full variable domain (missing parts from reference TRBV9 and TRBJ1-3): DSGVTQTPKHLITATGQRVTLRCSPRSGDLSVYWYQQSLDQGLQFLIQYYNGEERAKGNILERFSAQQFPDLHSELNLSSLELGDSALYFCASSAQGARNTIYFGEGSWLTVV.

This clone was observed a few times. V is TRBV25-1 and J is TRBJ1-4, with D maybe TRBD1 (5 bases). The CDR3 totals 18 residues. In germline, CDR1 is MGHDK, CDR2 SYGVNS. V was trimmed by 4 bases and J by 0 bases, leaving 18 bases between them. The chain's CDR3 is CASSGVSRDPATNEKLFF. CDR3 sequence (DNA): TGTGCCAGCAGTGGAGTATCCCGGGACCCTGCAACTAATGAAAAACTGTTTTTT.

The chain combines TRBV7-6 with TRBJ2-2; D possibly corresponds to TRBD2 (7 bases). The CDR3 extends over 21 amino acids. V gave up 5 bases and J gave up 0 bases, with 28 bases separating them. CDR1 is SGHVS, CDR2 FNYEAQ, per germline. The CDR3 region is CASSLPICRGDNPSNTGELFF. Written as DNA, the CDR3 is TGTGCCAGCAGCCTTCCCATTTGTCGGGGGGACAACCCGTCGAACACCGGGGAGCTGTTTTTT.

The CDR3 DNA is TGTGCCAGCAGGAACAGCCTACAAGGGACATATGGCTACACCTTC. It specifies CASRNSLQGTYGYTF. V is TRBV28 and J is TRBJ1-2; possibly TRBD1 for D (6 bases). Trimming left V 6 bases short and J 5 bases short, with 19 bases between. Germline CDR1 is MDHEN and CDR2 is SYDVKM. This CDR3 has 15 amino acids.

This chain uses TRBV30 with TRBJ2-3; 7 bases match TRBD2. V dropped 4 bases and J dropped 3; count of bases not matched to a gene: 4. Germline lookup yields CDR1 GTSNPN and CDR2 SVGIG (reference sequence). The CDR3 contains 13 residues. CDR3 DNA sequence: TGTGCCTGGAACGGGGGGTATACAGATACGCAGTATTTT. Translating it yields CAWNGGYTDTQYF.

This chain uses TRBV7-7 with TRBJ1-5, with D perhaps TRBD1 (6 bases). CDR3 size: 13 residues. Germline loops: CDR1 SSHAT, CDR2 FNYEAQ (reference sequence). This chain's CDR3 is CASMRGLGQPQHF. In DNA form, the CDR3 reads TGTGCTAGTATGCGGGGGCTTGGTCAGCCCCAGCATTTT.

This clone was observed a single time. V usage is TRBV5-1 and J usage is TRBJ1-1; no clear D. Per germline, CDR1 SGHRS and CDR2 YFSETQ. The CDR3 has 14 residues. The V gene lost 5 bases and the J gene lost 1 base, with 12 bases spanning the gap. CDR3 protein: CASSRSVRNTEAFF. The CDR3 DNA is TGCGCCAGCAGTCGGTCCGTAAGGAACACTGAAGCTTTCTTT. Together with reference TRBV5-1 and TRBJ1-1, the CDR3 gives the full variable domain: KAGVTQTPRYLIKTRGQQVTLSCSPISGHRSVSWYQQTPGQGLQFLFEYFSETQRNKGNFPGRFSGRQFSNSRSEMNVSTLELGDSALYLCASSRSVRNTEAFFGQGTRLTVV.

The chain uses TRBV2 and TRBJ2-3; no clear D gene. Trimming took 3 bases from V and 4 from J, leaving 11 bases between them. The CDR3 has 14 amino acids. In germline, CDR1 is SNHLY, CDR2 FYNNEI. The CDR3 loop reads CASSEGHRADTQYF. Written as DNA, the CDR3 is TGTGCCAGCAGTGAGGGCCACCGCGCAGATACGCAGTATTTT.

CDR3 protein: CASSEMAGRRADTQYF. The CDR3 bases are TGTGCCAGCAGTGAAATGGCGGGGCGGCGGGCAGATACGCAGTATTTT. This rearrangement joins TRBV2 to TRBJ2-3, with a tentative D call TRBD2 (6 bases). The length of the CDR3 is 16 residues. The ends were cut back, 2 bases at V and 4 bases at J, with 16 bases in the middle. The V gene's germline CDR1 is SNHLY and CDR2 FYNNEI.

This clone has only a few counts. At one of its ends the junction is not consistent with the germline gene, which may arise from a read error. The CDR3 here is CASSQDHGAGANVLTF. Here the CDR3 DNA reads TGCGCCAGCAGCCAAGATCACGGGGCTGGGGCCAACGTCCTGACTTTC. J is TRBJ2-6 and V is TRBV5-4; D perhaps matches TRBD2 (5 bases). The CDR3 totals 16 residues. The germline V gene encodes CDR1 SGHNT and CDR2 YYREEE (reference sequence).

This clone was counted only a few times. This chain connects TRBV13 to TRBJ2-5; TRBD2 aligns across 10 bases. CDR1 and CDR2 (germline): PRHDT, FYEKMQ (reference sequence). This CDR3 contains 15 residues. The junction had 6 bases not matched to a gene; V was cut back by 6 bases and J by 2 bases. The CDR3, as DNA: TGTGCCAGCAGTCCCGGACTAGCGGTACAAGAGACCCAGTACTTC. Its translation is CASSPGLAVQETQYF.

This chain connects TRBV5-6 to TRBJ2-7; a possible D gene is TRBD2 (6 bases). The germline gives CDR1 SGHDT, CDR2 YYEEEE. The CDR3 length is 15 residues. The germline V and J ends were trimmed by 3 bases and 4 bases, with 17 bases remaining between them. The CDR3 bases are TGTGCCAGCAGCTGGGGGGTTGATAGCGGATACGAGCAGTACTTC. Translating gives CASSWGVDSGYEQYF.

In this sample, this clone turned up a few times. This chain joins TRBV7-9 and TRBJ1-6; D remains ambiguous. Trimming took off 3 bases at V and 9 bases at J, with 15 bases between the two ends. Germline CDR1 and CDR2: SEHNR and FQNEAQ (reference sequence). The CDR3 totals 15 residues. The CDR3 sequence is CASSFFAGLASPLHF. CDR3 coding DNA: TGTGCCAGCAGCTTTTTCGCGGGCCTGGCTTCACCCCTCCACTTT.

This clone was picked up a small number of times. The chain has TRBV6-5 and TRBJ1-5; TRBD1 agrees at 10 bases. This CDR3 spans 14 amino acids. In germline, CDR1 is MNHEY, CDR2 SVGAGI. V trimming: 6 bases; J trimming: 4 bases; junction bases outside the gene matches: 3. CDR3 DNA sequence: TGTGCCAGCAGCCCGGGACAGGGGAATCAGCCCCAGCATTTT. Translation gives CASSPGQGNQPQHF.